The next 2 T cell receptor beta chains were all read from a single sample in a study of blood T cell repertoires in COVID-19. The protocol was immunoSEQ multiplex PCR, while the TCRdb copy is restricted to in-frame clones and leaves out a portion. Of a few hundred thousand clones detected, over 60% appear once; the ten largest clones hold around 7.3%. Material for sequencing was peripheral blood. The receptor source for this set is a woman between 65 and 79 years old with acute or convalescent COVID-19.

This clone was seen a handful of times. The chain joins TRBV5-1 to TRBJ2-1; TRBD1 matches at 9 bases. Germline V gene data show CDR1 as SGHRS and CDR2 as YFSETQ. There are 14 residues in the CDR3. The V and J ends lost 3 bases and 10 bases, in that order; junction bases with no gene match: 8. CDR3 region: CASSSGTGLMEQFF. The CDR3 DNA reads TGCGCCAGCAGCTCTGGGACAGGGCTCATGGAGCAGTTCTTC.

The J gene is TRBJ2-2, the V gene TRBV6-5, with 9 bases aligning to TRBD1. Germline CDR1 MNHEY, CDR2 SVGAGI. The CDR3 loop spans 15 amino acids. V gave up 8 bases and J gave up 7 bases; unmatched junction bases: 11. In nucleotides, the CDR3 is TGTGCCAGCGACAACAGGGGGCGCATCGGCGGGGAGCTGTTTTTT. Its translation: CASDNRGRIGGELFF.